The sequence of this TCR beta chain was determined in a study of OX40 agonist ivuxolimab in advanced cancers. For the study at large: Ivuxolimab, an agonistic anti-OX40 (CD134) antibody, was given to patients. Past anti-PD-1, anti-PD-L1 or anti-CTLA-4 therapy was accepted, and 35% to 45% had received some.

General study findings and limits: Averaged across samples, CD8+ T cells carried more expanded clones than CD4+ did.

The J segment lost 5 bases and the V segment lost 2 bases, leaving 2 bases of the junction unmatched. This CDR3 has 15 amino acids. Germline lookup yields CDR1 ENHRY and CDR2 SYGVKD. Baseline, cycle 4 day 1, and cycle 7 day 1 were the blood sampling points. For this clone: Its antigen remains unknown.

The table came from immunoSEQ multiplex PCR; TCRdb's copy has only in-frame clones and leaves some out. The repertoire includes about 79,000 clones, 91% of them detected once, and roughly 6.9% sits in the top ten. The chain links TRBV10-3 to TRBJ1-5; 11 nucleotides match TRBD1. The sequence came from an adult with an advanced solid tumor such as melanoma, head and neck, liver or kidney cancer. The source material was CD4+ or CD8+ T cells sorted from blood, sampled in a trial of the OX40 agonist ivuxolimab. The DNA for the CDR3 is TGTGCCATCAGTGAGGGACAGGGGGCGCATCAGCCCCAGCATTTT. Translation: CAISEGQGAHQPQHF.